This TCR beta chain originates from a study of shared clonotypes between healthy human individuals. Regarding the study as a whole: How much donors shared clonotypes was expected to be affected by sequencing depth. Naive subsets usually exceeded memory subsets in estimated richness.

Assay used: immunoSEQ multiplex PCR; TCRdb lists only in-frame clones, some missing. The sample has 1.6 million or so clones; around 98.5% are singletons. The V gene's germline CDR1 is SGHTA and CDR2 FQGNSA. Trimming cost V 5 bases and J 3 bases, with 16 bases left between them. This CDR3 comprises 15 residues. Regarding this clone: The target antigen is unknown.

The material sequenced was naive CD4+ T cells sorted from blood. Subset in this sample: CD45RA+ positively selected. This TCR was sampled from a man aged 30 to 45 in good health. The chain uses TRBV7-2 and TRBJ1-1; D is ambiguous. The CDR3 nucleotides read TGTGCCAGCAGCCACCGGGCCTCTGGGGACACTGAAGCTTTCTTT. Its protein is CASSHRASGDTEAFF.